This entry lists 30 T cell receptor beta chains sequenced from one sample in a study of low-dose radiotherapy and immunotherapy resistance in tumors. Time point specified: before trial treatment. Gene-specific TRAV and TRBV primers were used for first-strand cDNA, covering alpha and beta chains. The PCR that amplified TCRs ran for around 20 cycles, relying on a constant-region primer and a V-primer adapter. TCRdb itself ran the reads through MiXCR, one entry per CDR3 protein. The sample holds around 99,000 distinct CDR3 sequences, more than 8.5% seen once. The material sequenced was PBMCs, taken before treatment. The receptors shown here come from a male donor with prostate cancer.

This clonotype was seen repeatedly, ten times or more. The gene calls are TRBV29-1 and TRBJ2-7; TRBD1 or TRBD2 may be the D gene (6 bases each). The CDR3 totals 14 residues. Between the trimmed V and J ends, which lost 4 bases and 6 bases, there was a span of 19 bases. The germline CDR1 and CDR2 sequences are SQVTM and ANQGSEA. DNA for the CDR3: TGCAGCGTTGTCTTTCTCGGGGGCGAAAGCGAGCAGTACTTC. Encoded protein: CSVVFLGGESEQYF.

A note on this clonotype: This likely stems from a read error, as it lies one base from a far larger clone. The chain carries TRBV6-1 and TRBJ2-1; possibly TRBD2 for D (6 bases). The germline V and J ends were trimmed by 5 bases and 12 bases, with 23 bases remaining between them. Germline V gene lookup returns CDR1 MNHNS and CDR2 SASEGT. The CDR3 has 15 amino acids. The CDR3 loop reads CASSYSSASPHGQFF. In DNA form, the CDR3 reads TGTGCCAGCAGTTACTCTAGCGCCTCGCCCCATGGGCAGTTCTTC.

Many counts were recorded for this clonotype. This chain uses TRBV20-1 with TRBJ1-2; no reliable D call. Germline V gives CDR1 DFQATT, CDR2 SNEGSKA (reference sequence). CDR3 length: 12 residues. With 6 bases removed from V and 10 bases from J, the gap between germline ends came to 18 bases. In nucleotides, the CDR3 is TGCAGTGCCCCTTCTACGGCTTTAGTCTACACCTTC. It encodes CSAPSTALVYTF.

This clonotype was counted ten times or more. The CDR3 here is CSARDSTGFPGANVLTF. As DNA, the CDR3 is TGCAGTGCTAGAGATTCTACAGGGTTTCCTGGGGCCAACGTCCTGACTTTC. The V and J genes are TRBV20-1 and TRBJ2-6; maybe TRBD1 (6 bases). The CDR3 loop spans 17 amino acids. CDR1 and CDR2 from the germline V gene are DFQATT and SNEGSKA (reference sequence). Trimming took 0 bases from V and 2 from J, leaving 14 bases between them.

This clonotype was observed at least ten times. This chain links TRBV12-3 or TRBV12-4 with TRBJ2-7; D is unclear. This CDR3 contains 13 residues. The V gene lost 5 bases and the J gene lost 4 bases, with 12 bases spanning the gap. The CDR3 spells CASSQISRYEQYF. Here the CDR3 DNA reads TGTGCCAGCAGTCAAATTTCACGGTACGAGCAGTACTTC.

In its sample, this clonotype was seen many times. V usage is TRBV7-6 and J usage is TRBJ2-1; 9 nucleotides line up with TRBD1. The junction had 8 bases not matched to a gene; V was cut back by 5 bases and J by 9 bases. The CDR3 consists of 14 residues. Germline CDR1 reads SGHVS; CDR2 reads FNYEAQ. CDR3 loop: CASSAGQGTSEQFF. CDR3 DNA: TGTGCCAGCAGCGCCGGACAGGGGACAAGTGAGCAGTTCTTC. Full variable domain (outside the CDR3, taken from reference TRBV7-6 and TRBJ2-1): GAGVSQSPRYKVTKRGQDVALRCDPISGHVSLYWYRQALGQGPEFLTYFNYEAQQDKSGLPNDRFSAERPEGSISTLTIQRTEQRDSAMYRCASSAGQGTSEQFFGPGTRLTVL.

This clonotype was seen a few times. This chain uses TRBV3-1 with TRBJ2-5; TRBD1 matches at 9 bases. This CDR3 contains 15 residues. Unmatched junction bases numbered 5, after V lost 1 base and J lost 5 bases. Germline CDR1 reads LGHDT; CDR2 reads YNNKEL (reference sequence). The CDR3 nucleotides are TGTGCCAGCAGCCAAGGGACAGGGGTAGGGGAGACCCAGTACTTC. Its protein product is CASSQGTGVGETQYF.

This clonotype was recorded at least ten times. The chain recombines TRBV20-1 with TRBJ2-1; D might be TRBD1 (7 bases). Trimming cost V 4 bases and J 3 bases, with 19 bases left between them. Germline V gene lookup returns CDR1 DFQATT and CDR2 SNEGSKA (reference sequence). The CDR3 covers 16 residues. CDR3 residues: CSATSQGDFYYNEQFF. The CDR3 coding sequence is TGCAGTGCTACATCCCAGGGGGACTTCTACTACAATGAGCAGTTCTTC.

This clonotype was recorded a few times. V is TRBV28 and J is TRBJ1-4, with 10 bases lining up with TRBD1. CDR1 is MDHEN and CDR2 is SYDVKM in the germline V gene. The V segment lost 6 bases and the J segment 6 bases; nucleotides outside the gene matches: 7. The CDR3 contains 15 residues. CDR3 protein: CASRGRDRGHEKLFF. The CDR3 bases are TGTGCCAGCAGAGGCAGGGACAGGGGCCATGAAAAACTGTTTTTT.

There are many counts of this clonotype. The rearrangement links TRBV29-1 to TRBJ1-2; TRBD1 matches 10 bases. Trimming cost V 4 bases and J 2 bases; bases outside gene matches: 4. Germline V gives CDR1 SQVTM, CDR2 ANQGSEA. The CDR3 runs to 14 residues. CDR3 sequence: CSVVKGQGNYGYTF. The CDR3 DNA reads TGCAGCGTTGTAAAGGGACAGGGGAACTATGGCTACACCTTC.

This clonotype was found many times. CDR3 sequence (DNA): TGTGCCGCCGGGGTCAGCAGGGACTACAATGAGCAGTTCTTC. Translated: CAAGVSRDYNEQFF. The chain couples TRBV10-3 to TRBJ2-1, with D perhaps given as TRBD1 or TRBD2 (5 bases each). The CDR3 runs 14 residues. CDR1 is ENHRY, CDR2 SYGVKD, per germline. V was trimmed by 11 bases and J by 3 bases, leaving 17 bases between them.

This clonotype was observed many times. The CDR3 coding sequence is TGTGCCATCAGGAGGGGGGCTAGCGGCACAGATACGCAGTATTTT. This gives the protein CAIRRGASGTDTQYF. This chain uses TRBV10-3 with TRBJ2-3, with D perhaps given as TRBD1 or TRBD2 (6 bases each). This CDR3 region has 15 residues. Looked up from germline, CDR1 is ENHRY and CDR2 is SYGVKD. V dropped 6 bases and J dropped 1 base, with 14 bases sitting between them.

The table lists this clonotype with many counts. The genes are TRBV28 and TRBJ2-3, with D perhaps TRBD2 (6 bases). The CDR3 runs 15 residues. CDR1 is MDHEN and CDR2 is SYDVKM in the germline V gene. V dropped 4 bases and J dropped 5 bases, with 16 bases sitting between them. The chain's CDR3 is CASSSPGPGGDTQYF. CDR3 nucleotide sequence: TGTGCCAGCAGTTCTCCGGGTCCCGGGGGAGATACGCAGTATTTT.

The table lists this clonotype with many counts. A read error may explain this, as a much larger clone is one base away. The rearrangement joins TRBV7-7 to TRBJ2-5, with TRBD2 identical over 13 bases. The CDR3 totals 15 residues. V shed 4 bases and J 4 bases; nucleotides not matched to a gene: 3. Germline V gene sequence: CDR1 SSHAT, CDR2 FNYEAQ (reference sequence). Written as DNA, the CDR3 is TGTGCCAGCAGCTCGGGACTAGCGGGAATAGAGACCCAGTACTTC. This translates into CASSSGLAGIETQYF. Filled out from reference TRBV7-7 and TRBJ2-5, the complete variable domain reads GAGVSQSPRYKVTKRGQDVTLRCDPISSHATLYWYQQALGQGPEFLTYFNYEAQPDKSGLPSDRFSAERPEGSISTLTIQRTEQRDSAMYRCASSSGLAGIETQYFGPGTRLLVL.

This clonotype has at least ten counts. The genes are TRBV7-9 and TRBJ2-3, with 10 bases matching TRBD2. Trimming cost V 5 bases and J 8 bases; bases outside gene matches: 10. The germline CDR1 and CDR2 sequences are SEHNR and FQNEAQ (reference sequence). CDR3 length equals 15 residues. This CDR3 reads CASSGGVAGGSTQYF. CDR3 in DNA: TGTGCCAGCAGCGGCGGTGTAGCGGGAGGAAGTACGCAGTATTTT.

This clonotype has at least ten counts. The chain has TRBV5-4 and TRBJ2-2, with no clear D. CDR3 length: 15 residues. Trimming took off 3 bases at V and 2 bases at J, with 11 bases between the two ends. Germline V gene sequence: CDR1 SGHNT, CDR2 YYREEE (reference sequence). The CDR3 loop reads CASSSGGVNTGELFF. The CDR3 DNA reads TGTGCCAGCAGCTCTGGCGGAGTAAACACCGGGGAGCTGTTTTTT.

This clonotype was observed many times. V usage is TRBV2 and J usage is TRBJ2-5; weak D call: TRBD1 (6 bases). The V gene lost 5 bases and the J gene lost 1 base, with 14 bases spanning the gap. Germline CDR1 SNHLY, CDR2 FYNNEI. This CDR3 has 15 amino acids. The chain's CDR3 is CASSTRGTGQETQYF. DNA of the CDR3: TGTGCCAGCAGTACCAGGGGAACGGGCCAAGAGACCCAGTACTTC.

This clonotype appeared many times. This sequence joins TRBV4-2 and TRBJ1-5; TRBD1 might be the D (5 bases). The germline CDR1 and CDR2 sequences are LGHNA and YNFKEQ. This CDR3 region has 15 residues. Trimming took off 5 bases at V and 5 bases at J, with 16 bases between the two ends. CDR3 residues: CASSVDGAVDQPQHF. In DNA form, the CDR3 reads TGTGCCAGCAGCGTCGACGGGGCAGTAGATCAGCCCCAGCATTTT.

In its sample, this clonotype was seen many times. The gene calls are TRBV27 and TRBJ2-1, with a possible D match to TRBD2 (5 bases). This CDR3 is built from 14 residues. V was trimmed by 6 bases and J by 8 bases, leaving 17 bases between them. The germline V gene encodes CDR1 MNHEY and CDR2 SMNVEV (reference sequence). Written as DNA, the CDR3 is TGTGCCAGCAGGGATGGCGGGTCTAGGGATGAGCAGTTCTTC. This translates into CASRDGGSRDEQFF.

This clonotype showed up just once. Only one base separates this from a far larger clonotype, so it likely reflects a read error. The chain employs TRBV6-6 and TRBJ1-2; no clear D gene. The germline CDR1 and CDR2 sequences are MNHNY and SVGAGI (reference sequence). The CDR3 consists of 14 residues. The CDR3 nucleotides are TGTGCCAGCAGTCACCGAACTGGGAACTATGACTACACCTTC. Its translation: CASSHRTGNYDYTF.

This clonotype was counted ten times or more. For the CDR3, the DNA is TGTGCCAGCAGACCCCGGTCTCTCCGGGACAACACTGAAGCTTTCTTT. It specifies CASRPRSLRDNTEAFF. V and J are TRBV7-2 and TRBJ1-1, with a possible D match to TRBD1 (5 bases). The CDR3 has 16 residues. Trimming stripped 6 bases from V and 2 bases from J, with 19 bases between. Germline V gene data show CDR1 as SGHTA and CDR2 as FQGNSA.

The CDR3 sequence is CASSLGGSAETQYF. The DNA for the CDR3 is TGTGCCAGCAGCTTAGGGGGTAGCGCGGAGACCCAGTACTTC. The chain joins TRBV5-4 to TRBJ2-5, with D tentatively TRBD1 (6 bases). V lost 2 bases to trimming and J lost 5 bases, with 13 bases between them. From germline, CDR1 is SGHNT and CDR2 YYREEE (reference sequence). The CDR3 is 14 residues long. Using reference TRBV5-4 and TRBJ2-5 for the parts outside the CDR3, the full variable domain is ETGVTQSPTHLIKTRGQQVTLRCSSQSGHNTVSWYQQALGQGPQFIFQYYREEENGRGNFPPRFSGLQFPNYSSELNVNALELDDSALYLCASSLGGSAETQYFGPGTRLLVL.

This chain links TRBV11-2 with TRBJ2-7; maybe TRBD1 (6 bases). The CDR3 sequence is 13 residues long. The V end lost 5 bases, the J end lost 6 bases, and 14 bases lay between the germline ends. Germline V gene lookup returns CDR1 SGHAT and CDR2 FQNNGV. The CDR3 reads CASSPGTQGEQYF. For the CDR3, the DNA is TGTGCCAGCAGCCCCGGGACACAAGGCGAGCAGTACTTC.

This clonotype was seen at least ten times. J is TRBJ2-3 and V is TRBV20-1, with unresolved D. The CDR3 length is 13 residues. The germline V and J ends were trimmed by 6 bases and 2 bases, with 12 bases remaining between them. Germline-derived CDR1 and CDR2 are DFQATT and SNEGSKA (reference sequence). As DNA, the CDR3 is TGCAGTGCCCGTTCGAGTCACACAGATACGCAGTATTTT. Amino acid sequence: CSARSSHTDTQYF.

Many counts were recorded for this clonotype. The chain couples TRBV6-8 to TRBJ2-7, with TRBD2 identical over 7 bases. Germline loops: CDR1 MNHGY, CDR2 SAAAGT. J lost 9 bases, V lost 0 bases, and 11 bases had no gene match. The CDR3 runs 15 residues. CDR3 protein: CASSYSPSGAPGQYF. The CDR3 nucleotides are TGTGCCAGCAGTTACTCCCCTAGCGGTGCCCCGGGGCAGTACTTC.

This clonotype was counted a few times. This chain uses TRBV2 with TRBJ2-3, with 9 bases identical to TRBD2. CDR1 is SNHLY, CDR2 FYNNEI, per germline. The CDR3 covers 15 residues. With V trimmed by 6 bases and J by 2 bases, 6 bases remained unmatched. CDR3 nucleotide sequence: TGTGCCAGCAGCCCTAGCGGGACTTTCACAGATACGCAGTATTTT. This codes for CASSPSGTFTDTQYF.

In its sample, this clonotype was seen many times. V is TRBV7-2 and J is TRBJ2-7; D tentatively fits TRBD1 or TRBD2 (6 bases each). The ends were cut back, 5 bases at V and 5 bases at J, with 16 bases in the middle. Germline V gene data show CDR1 as SGHTA and CDR2 as FQGNSA. The CDR3 consists of 14 residues. In DNA form, the CDR3 reads TGTGCCAGCAGCCTGGAGGGGGAGACCCACGAGCAGTACTTC. It specifies CASSLEGETHEQYF.

This clonotype was observed at least ten times. V is TRBV5-1 and J is TRBJ2-2, with 7 bases lining up with TRBD2. The trim removed 3 bases at V and 4 bases at J, leaving 9 bases unmatched. The germline V gene has CDR1 SGHRS and CDR2 YFSETQ. The CDR3 covers 16 residues. The CDR3 coding sequence is TGCGCCAGCAGCTCGCGGACTAGTGGGGGCACCGGGGAGCTGTTTTTT. Residues: CASSSRTSGGTGELFF.

A note on this clonotype: One junction end does not reproduce the germline sequence, and a read error may be involved. The chain carries TRBV5-8 and TRBJ2-7, with 8 bases that match TRBD1. This CDR3 is 15 amino acids long. Looked up from germline, CDR1 is SGHTS and CDR2 is YDEGEE. DNA of the CDR3: TGTGCCAGCAGCTTGGCGGGGACAGGTGTGTACGAGCGGTACTTC. Its protein product is CASSLAGTGVYERYF.

This clonotype was observed at least ten times. The gene calls are TRBV12-3 or TRBV12-4 and TRBJ1-2; D is possibly TRBD1 (5 bases). Trimming removed 3 bases from V and 0 bases from J, with 11 bases in between. The CDR3 is 15 amino acids. The CDR3 sequence is CASSFGAGSNYGYTF. The CDR3 DNA reads TGTGCCAGCAGTTTTGGGGCAGGGTCTAACTATGGCTACACCTTC.